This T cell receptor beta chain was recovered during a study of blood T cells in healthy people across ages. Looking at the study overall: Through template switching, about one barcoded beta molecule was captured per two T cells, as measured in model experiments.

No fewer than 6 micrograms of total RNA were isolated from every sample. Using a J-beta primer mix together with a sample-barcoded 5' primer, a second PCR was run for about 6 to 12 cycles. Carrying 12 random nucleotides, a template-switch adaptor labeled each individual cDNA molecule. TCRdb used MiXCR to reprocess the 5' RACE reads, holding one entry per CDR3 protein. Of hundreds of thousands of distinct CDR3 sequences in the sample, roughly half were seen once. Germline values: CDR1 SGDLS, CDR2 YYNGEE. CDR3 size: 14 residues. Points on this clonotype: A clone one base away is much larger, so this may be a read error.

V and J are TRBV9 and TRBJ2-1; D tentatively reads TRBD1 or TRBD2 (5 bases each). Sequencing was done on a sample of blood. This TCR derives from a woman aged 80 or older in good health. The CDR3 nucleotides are TGTGCCAGCGCCCCTCAGGGACCCCTCAATGAGCGGTTCTTC. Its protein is CASAPQGPLNERFF.